These 30 T cell receptor beta chains originate from one sample sequenced in a study of cytomegalovirus exposure and HLA in healthy donors. 13 Jbeta primers and 60 Vbeta primers were used for the PCR. This table comes from immunoSEQ multiplex PCR, and its TCRdb copy is limited to in-frame clones, with some not included. The data show 100,000 or so clones, approximately 63% seen once. Sequenced input: PBMCs. The receptor source for this set is a woman aged 25 to 39 in good health and CMV-seronegative.

V usage is TRBV28 and J usage is TRBJ1-3, with 8 positions matching TRBD1. The length of the CDR3 is 15 residues. Trimming at V came to 5 bases and at J to 0 bases, leaving 3 bases not matched to a gene. Germline CDR1 and CDR2: MDHEN and SYDVKM. CDR3: CASSGGQGSGNTIYF. The CDR3 bases are TGTGCCAGCAGTGGTGGACAGGGCTCTGGAAACACCATATATTTT.

The chain links TRBV18 to TRBJ1-4; 11 bases are a match to TRBD1. Germline V CDR1 and CDR2: KGHSH, LQKENI. The V segment lost 3 bases and the J segment 6 bases; nucleotides outside the gene matches: 3. The CDR3 totals 15 residues. In DNA, the CDR3 is TGTGCCAGCTCACCTCCGGGACAGGGGGATGAAAAACTGTTTTTT. Translated, it gives CASSPPGQGDEKLFF.

The V and J genes are TRBV21-1 and TRBJ1-3; the DNA was not compared with TRBD1, the D call given in the table. TRBV21-1 is a pseudogene segment. The CDR3 spans 16 residues. In DNA form, the CDR3 reads TGTGCCAGCAGCAACCGGGACAGGGTAGGGGGAAACACCATATATTTT. Its protein is CASSNRDRVGGNTIYF.

The chain joins TRBV2 to TRBJ1-2; TRBD1 matches at 12 bases. Losses at the gene ends were 2 bases for V and 1 base for J; bases not matched to a gene: 5. The CDR3 totals 17 residues. Germline-derived CDR1 and CDR2 are SNHLY and FYNNEI. CDR3 coding DNA: TGTGCCAGCAGTGAAACCGGGACAGGGGGCGGTAACTATGGCTACACCTTC. Its protein product is CASSETGTGGGNYGYTF.

The chain combines TRBV19 with TRBJ2-7; 7 nucleotides agree with TRBD1. Germline V lookup: CDR1 LNHDA, CDR2 SQIVND (reference sequence). V shed 9 bases, J shed 2 bases, and the junction held 10 bases outside the gene matches. The CDR3 totals 14 residues. The CDR3 nucleotides read TGTGCCAGCGCACGACAGGGTGGGGCCTACGAGCAGTACTTC. Translating it yields CASARQGGAYEQYF.

The chain joins TRBV28 to TRBJ2-7; D is unresolved. Between the trimmed V and J ends, which lost 3 bases and 4 bases, there was a span of 10 bases. The CDR3 runs 13 residues. Germline lookup yields CDR1 MDHEN and CDR2 SYDVKM. The CDR3: CASSLGNYYEQYF. CDR3 sequence (DNA): TGTGCCAGCAGTTTGGGCAATTATTACGAGCAGTACTTC.

The V and J genes are TRBV28 and TRBJ1-5, with 7 bases matching TRBD1. Per germline, CDR1 MDHEN and CDR2 SYDVKM. This CDR3 is built from 13 residues. With 7 bases clipped from V and 7 bases from J, the junction kept 7 bases outside the gene matches. The CDR3 reads CASTGTVRQPQHF. CDR3 nucleotides: TGTGCCAGCACCGGGACAGTAAGGCAGCCCCAGCATTTT.

A few counts support this clone. The CDR3 loop reads CASSQASGTSGGKNTGELFF. The CDR3 nucleotides are TGCGCCAGCAGCCAGGCCTCCGGGACTAGCGGGGGGAAGAACACCGGGGAGCTGTTTTTT. J is TRBJ2-2 and V is TRBV4-1; 15 nucleotides agree with TRBD2. Germline CDR1 is MGHRA and CDR2 is YSYEKL. The CDR3 covers 20 residues. J was trimmed by 1 base and V by 3 bases; bases with no gene match: 9.

The chain uses TRBV5-1 and TRBJ1-1, with 8 bases identical to TRBD1. J lost 5 bases, V lost 4 bases, and 4 bases had no gene match. The CDR3 contains 13 residues. In germline, CDR1 is SGHRS, CDR2 YFSETQ. The CDR3 region has the DNA TGCGCCAGCAGCCGTCAGGGGGCAACTGAAGCTTTCTTT. This encodes CASSRQGATEAFF. The whole variable domain, remainder taken from reference TRBV5-1 and TRBJ1-1, is KAGVTQTPRYLIKTRGQQVTLSCSPISGHRSVSWYQQTPGQGLQFLFEYFSETQRNKGNFPGRFSGRQFSNSRSEMNVSTLELGDSALYLCASSRQGATEAFFGQGTRLTVV.

This sequence joins TRBV6-5 and TRBJ1-2; 9 bases are a match to TRBD1. V lost 4 bases, J lost 5 bases, and 5 bases stayed unmatched. Germline CDR1 and CDR2: MNHEY and SVGAGI. The CDR3 contains 14 residues. The chain's CDR3 is CASSSTGTGYGYTF. CDR3 bases: TGTGCCAGCAGTTCCACCGGGACAGGGTATGGCTACACCTTC.

The chain links TRBV15 to TRBJ1-3; a weak D match, TRBD1 (6 bases). CDR3 length: 13 residues. Looked up from germline, CDR1 is LNHNV and CDR2 is YYDKDF (reference sequence). V gave up 7 bases and J gave up 2 bases, with 9 bases separating them. The CDR3 sequence: CATMSGAGNTIYF. The CDR3 DNA reads as TGTGCCACCATGTCAGGGGCTGGAAACACCATATATTTT.

This chain uses TRBV10-1 with TRBJ2-5; TRBD2 agrees at 7 bases. Germline V gene data show CDR1 as WNHNN and CDR2 as SYGVQD (reference sequence). Trimming cost V 3 bases and J 3 bases; bases outside gene matches: 4. This CDR3 is 14 amino acids long. The CDR3 reads CASSEPGREETQYF. The CDR3 DNA reads TGCGCCAGCAGTGAACCAGGGAGGGAAGAGACCCAGTACTTC.

This chain joins TRBV6-1 and TRBJ2-7, with TRBD1 identical over 7 bases. This CDR3 region has 15 residues. From germline, CDR1 is MNHNS and CDR2 SASEGT. V gave up 3 bases and J gave up 4 bases; unmatched junction bases: 9. The CDR3 sequence is CASSDEGTAFYEQYF. The CDR3 DNA reads as TGTGCCAGCAGTGATGAGGGGACAGCTTTTTACGAGCAGTACTTC.

The count of this clone is one. The chain links TRBV6-5 to TRBJ1-2; the D gene is possibly TRBD1 (5 bases). The CDR3 contains 11 residues. Germline CDR1 is MNHEY and CDR2 is SVGAGI. V lost 7 bases to trimming and J lost 7 bases, with 10 bases between them. The CDR3 coding sequence is TGTGCCAGCACCACGGGGGTTGGCTACACCTTC. This encodes CASTTGVGYTF.

V usage is TRBV5-1 and J usage is TRBJ2-2; D unresolved. Trimming stripped 4 bases from V and 5 bases from J, with 18 bases between. CDR1 SGHRS and CDR2 YFSETQ come from the germline V gene. The CDR3 spans 16 residues. CDR3 in amino acids: CASSLSTNWQTGELFF. CDR3 coding DNA: TGCGCCAGCAGCCTGTCCACTAACTGGCAGACCGGGGAGCTGTTTTTT.

The V and J genes are TRBV28 and TRBJ2-1; 11 bases fit TRBD2. V lost 6 bases, J lost 2 bases, and 3 bases stayed unmatched. From germline, CDR1 is MDHEN and CDR2 SYDVKM. This CDR3 contains 15 residues. The CDR3 sequence: CASRLLAGAYNEQFF. In DNA, the CDR3 is TGTGCCAGCAGACTACTAGCGGGGGCCTACAATGAGCAGTTCTTC.

This CDR3 is CASSVDSVNTEAFF. The CDR3 nucleotides are TGTGCCAGCAGTGTGGACAGCGTGAACACTGAAGCTTTCTTT. The genes are TRBV6-1 and TRBJ1-1; D possibly corresponds to TRBD1 (6 bases). The germline V gene encodes CDR1 MNHNS and CDR2 SASEGT. The CDR3 has 14 amino acids. V was pared by 4 bases and J by 0 bases, with 9 bases between.

This rearrangement joins TRBV5-1 to TRBJ2-4; tentatively, D is TRBD2 (5 bases). V lost 4 bases, J lost 0 bases, and 11 bases lay in between. The CDR3 loop spans 15 amino acids. Looked up from germline, CDR1 is SGHRS and CDR2 is YFSETQ. The CDR3 protein is CASSQRELAKNIQYF. DNA for the CDR3: TGCGCCAGCAGCCAGAGGGAGTTAGCCAAAAACATTCAGTACTTC.

This chain links TRBV5-1 with TRBJ1-1, with 9 bases matching TRBD1. V lost 3 bases and J lost 6; bases outside the gene matches: 6. The CDR3 is 14 residues long. CDR1 and CDR2 (germline): SGHRS, YFSETQ. Written as DNA, the CDR3 is TGCGCCAGCAGCTGGGGACAGGGAGTCCCTGAAGCTTTCTTT. It encodes CASSWGQGVPEAFF.

The chain employs TRBV28 and TRBJ2-2; 9 bases fit TRBD2. CDR3 length equals 16 residues. The ends lost 5 bases at V and 3 bases at J; junction bases unmatched: 7. The germline CDR1 and CDR2 sequences are MDHEN and SYDVKM. The CDR3 sequence is CASSIIAGVDTGELFF. The CDR3 DNA is TGTGCCAGCAGTATTATAGCGGGAGTCGACACCGGGGAGCTGTTTTTT.

CDR3 amino acids: CASSQDVGPTGELFF. The CDR3 DNA reads as TGCGCCAGCAGCCAAGATGTGGGGCCCACCGGGGAGCTGTTTTTT. V usage is TRBV4-3 and J usage is TRBJ2-2; D is perhaps TRBD1 (5 bases). Trimming took 0 bases from V and 4 from J, leaving 9 bases between them. The CDR3 is made up of 15 amino acids. Germline-derived CDR1 and CDR2 are LGHNA and YSLEER.

This clone was recorded a few times. V and J are TRBV5-6 and TRBJ2-1; 9 bases line up with TRBD2. Trimming took 1 base from V and 3 from J; bases not matched to a gene: 2. The CDR3 is 15 residues long. CDR1 SGHDT and CDR2 YYEEEE come from the germline V gene. CDR3 residues: CASSLLSGSYNEQFF. CDR3 in DNA: TGTGCCAGCAGCTTGCTTAGCGGGAGCTACAATGAGCAGTTCTTC.

In DNA form, the CDR3 reads TGTGCCAGCAGCTTCGGACAGATTGTGTGGTACTTC. This encodes CASSFGQIVWYF. The chain joins TRBV5-8 to TRBJ2-5; D is perhaps TRBD1 (6 bases). The CDR3 totals 12 residues. V lost 2 bases and J lost 13, with 15 bases in between. CDR1 and CDR2 from the germline V gene are SGHTS and YDEGEE.

CDR3 protein: CASSLVPGSEAFF. The CDR3 DNA reads as TGTGCCAGCAGCTTAGTTCCGGGTTCCGAAGCTTTCTTT. This chain uses TRBV7-2 with TRBJ1-1, with D uncertain. Germline CDR1 and CDR2: SGHTA and FQGNSA. CDR3 length: 13 residues. Trimming pared 1 base from V and 8 bases from J, leaving 11 bases between.

This clone appeared a few times. The V and J genes are TRBV11-2 and TRBJ2-1, with 8 bases matching TRBD1. Losses at the gene ends were 5 bases for V and 3 bases for J; bases not matched to a gene: 6. This CDR3 contains 15 residues. Germline V CDR1 and CDR2: SGHAT, FQNNGV. Here the CDR3 reads CASSPTGVRYNEQFF. For the CDR3, the DNA is TGTGCCAGCAGCCCGACAGGGGTTCGCTACAATGAGCAGTTCTTC.

V usage is TRBV19 and J usage is TRBJ1-5; perhaps TRBD1 as D (6 bases). Germline assignment: CDR1 LNHDA and CDR2 SQIVND (reference sequence). The CDR3 has 14 residues. The V end was cut by 7 bases, the J end by 3 bases, with 13 bases between. The chain's CDR3 is CASISRTDNQPQHF. In DNA, the CDR3 is TGTGCCAGTATTAGCCGGACAGACAATCAGCCCCAGCATTTT.

This chain joins TRBV6-5 and TRBJ1-2; no clear D gene. CDR3 length: 13 residues. The V end was cut by 4 bases, the J end by 2 bases, with 8 bases between. From germline, CDR1 is MNHEY and CDR2 SVGAGI. This CDR3 is CASSFSENYGYTF. In DNA, the CDR3 is TGTGCCAGCAGTTTTTCGGAGAACTATGGCTACACCTTC.

The chain recombines TRBV28 with TRBJ2-2, with D perhaps TRBD1 (6 bases). Germline CDR1 is MDHEN and CDR2 is SYDVKM. The V gene lost 6 bases and the J gene lost 7 bases, with 15 bases spanning the gap. There are 14 residues in the CDR3. The CDR3 DNA reads TGTGCCAGCAGAGATACAGGGCTAGACGGGGAGCTGTTTTTT. Its protein product is CASRDTGLDGELFF. Full variable domain (rest looked up from reference TRBV28 and TRBJ2-2): DVKVTQSSRYLVKRTGEKVFLECVQDMDHENMFWYRQDPGLGLRLIYFSYDVKMKEKGDIPEGYSVSREKKERFSLILESASTNQTSMYLCASRDTGLDGELFFGEGSRLTVL.

This clone has just a few counts. The chain carries TRBV19 and TRBJ1-2; D gene uncertain. The V and J ends lost 10 bases and 6 bases respectively, with 3 bases between them. CDR3 size: 8 residues. In germline, CDR1 is LNHDA, CDR2 SQIVND (reference sequence). This CDR3 reads CATDGYTF. CDR3 nucleotide sequence: TGTGCCACGGATGGCTACACCTTC.

The chain has TRBV9 and TRBJ1-6; D perhaps matches TRBD1 (6 bases). Germline CDR1 is SGDLS and CDR2 is YYNGEE. This CDR3 region has 15 residues. The V end was cut by 0 bases, the J end by 8 bases, with 12 bases between. The CDR3 loop is CASSVAPDRHSPLHF. CDR3 DNA sequence: TGTGCCAGCAGCGTAGCCCCCGACAGGCATTCACCCCTCCACTTT.